The present T cell receptor beta chain was sequenced within a study of cytomegalovirus exposure and HLA in healthy donors. At the level of the study: HLA-typed donors contributed some 77 million unique TCRs, which were held in an early data release.

Findings and limits, study-wide: Researchers had no immune exposure information except CMV serostatus available.

This CDR3 spans 16 amino acids. Germline V gene data show CDR1 as SQVTM and CDR2 as ANQGSEA. V shed 4 bases, J shed 1 base, and the junction held 3 bases outside the gene matches. In the case of this clone: Its antigen is currently unknown.

The PCR used 60 Vbeta and 13 Jbeta primers. TCRdb keeps only in-frame clones here, not all; method: immunoSEQ multiplex PCR. The sample has about 200,000 clones, about four fifths seen once. The chain is built from TRBV29-1 and TRBJ2-6, with 11 bases aligning to TRBD1. The specimen sequenced was PBMCs. The TCR was taken from a man in his forties in good health and CMV-seropositive. The CDR3 protein is CSVAGQGGSGANVLTF. The DNA for the CDR3 is TGCAGCGTTGCGGGACAGGGGGGATCTGGGGCCAACGTCCTGACTTTC.